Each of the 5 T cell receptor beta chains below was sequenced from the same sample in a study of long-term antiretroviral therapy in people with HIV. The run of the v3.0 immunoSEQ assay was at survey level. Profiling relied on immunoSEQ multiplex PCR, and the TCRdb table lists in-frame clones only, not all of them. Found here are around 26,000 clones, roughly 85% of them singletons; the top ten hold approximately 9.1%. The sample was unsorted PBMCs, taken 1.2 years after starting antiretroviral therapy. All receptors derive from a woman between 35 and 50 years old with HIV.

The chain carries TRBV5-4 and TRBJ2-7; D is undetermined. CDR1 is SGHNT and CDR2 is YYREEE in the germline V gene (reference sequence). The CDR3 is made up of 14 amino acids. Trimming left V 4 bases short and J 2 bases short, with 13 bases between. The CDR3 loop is CASSLDIGPYEQYF. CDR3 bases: TGTGCCAGCAGCCTCGACATTGGCCCCTACGAGCAGTACTTC.

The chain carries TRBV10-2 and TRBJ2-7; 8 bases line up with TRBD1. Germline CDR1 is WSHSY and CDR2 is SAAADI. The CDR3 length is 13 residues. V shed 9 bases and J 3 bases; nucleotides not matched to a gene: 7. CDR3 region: CASSPGTGYEQYF. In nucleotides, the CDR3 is TGCGCCAGTTCACCCGGGACAGGCTACGAGCAGTACTTC.

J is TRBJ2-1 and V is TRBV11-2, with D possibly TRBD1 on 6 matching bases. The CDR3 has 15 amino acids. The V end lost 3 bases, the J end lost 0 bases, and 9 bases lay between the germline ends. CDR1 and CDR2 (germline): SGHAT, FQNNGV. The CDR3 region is CASSFSGVSYNEQFF. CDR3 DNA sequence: TGTGCCAGCAGCTTTTCAGGGGTCTCCTACAATGAGCAGTTCTTC.

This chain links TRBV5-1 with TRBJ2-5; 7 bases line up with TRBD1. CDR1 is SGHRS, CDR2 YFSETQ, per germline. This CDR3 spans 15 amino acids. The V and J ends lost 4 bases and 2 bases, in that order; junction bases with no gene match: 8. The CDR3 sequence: CASSAWDSLQETQYF. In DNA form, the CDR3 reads TGCGCCAGCAGCGCCTGGGACAGTCTTCAAGAGACCCAGTACTTC.

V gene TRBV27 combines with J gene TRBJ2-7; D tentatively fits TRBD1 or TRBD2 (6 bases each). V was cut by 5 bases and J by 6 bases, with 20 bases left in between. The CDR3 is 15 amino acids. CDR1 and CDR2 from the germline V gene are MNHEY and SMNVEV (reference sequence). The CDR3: CASSKDVGGRGEQYF. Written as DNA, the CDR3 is TGTGCCAGCAGTAAGGACGTAGGGGGGCGTGGCGAGCAGTACTTC.